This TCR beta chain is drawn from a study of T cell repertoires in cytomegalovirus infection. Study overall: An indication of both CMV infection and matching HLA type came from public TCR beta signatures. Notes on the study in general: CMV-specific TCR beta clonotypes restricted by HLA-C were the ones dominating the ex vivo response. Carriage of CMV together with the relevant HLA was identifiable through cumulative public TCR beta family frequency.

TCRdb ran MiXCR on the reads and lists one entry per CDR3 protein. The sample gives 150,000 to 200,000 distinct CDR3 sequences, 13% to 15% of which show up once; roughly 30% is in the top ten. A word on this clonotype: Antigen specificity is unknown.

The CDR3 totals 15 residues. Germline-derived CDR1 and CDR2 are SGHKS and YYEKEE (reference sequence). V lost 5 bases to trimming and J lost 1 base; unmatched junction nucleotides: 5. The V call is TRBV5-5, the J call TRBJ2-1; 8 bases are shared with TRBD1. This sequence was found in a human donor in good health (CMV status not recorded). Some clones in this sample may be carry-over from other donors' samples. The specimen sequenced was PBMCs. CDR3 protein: CASRQDRVSYNEQFF. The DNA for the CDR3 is TGTGCCAGCAGGCAGGACAGGGTGTCCTACAATGAGCAGTTCTTC.